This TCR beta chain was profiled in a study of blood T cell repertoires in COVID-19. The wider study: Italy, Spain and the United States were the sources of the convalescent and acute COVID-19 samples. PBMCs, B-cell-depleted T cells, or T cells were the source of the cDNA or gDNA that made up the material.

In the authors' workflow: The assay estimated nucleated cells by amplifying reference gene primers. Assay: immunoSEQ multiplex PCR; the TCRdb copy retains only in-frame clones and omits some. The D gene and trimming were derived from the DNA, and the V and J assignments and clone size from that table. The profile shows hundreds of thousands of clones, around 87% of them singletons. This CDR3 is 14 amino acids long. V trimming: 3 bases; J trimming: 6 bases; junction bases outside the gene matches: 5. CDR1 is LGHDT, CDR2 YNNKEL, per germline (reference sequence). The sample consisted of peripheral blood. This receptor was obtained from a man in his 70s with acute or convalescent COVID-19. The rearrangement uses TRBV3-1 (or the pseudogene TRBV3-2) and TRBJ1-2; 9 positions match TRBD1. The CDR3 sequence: CASSHGQGRNGYTF. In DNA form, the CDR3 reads TGTGCCAGCAGCCACGGACAGGGGAGGAATGGCTACACCTTC.